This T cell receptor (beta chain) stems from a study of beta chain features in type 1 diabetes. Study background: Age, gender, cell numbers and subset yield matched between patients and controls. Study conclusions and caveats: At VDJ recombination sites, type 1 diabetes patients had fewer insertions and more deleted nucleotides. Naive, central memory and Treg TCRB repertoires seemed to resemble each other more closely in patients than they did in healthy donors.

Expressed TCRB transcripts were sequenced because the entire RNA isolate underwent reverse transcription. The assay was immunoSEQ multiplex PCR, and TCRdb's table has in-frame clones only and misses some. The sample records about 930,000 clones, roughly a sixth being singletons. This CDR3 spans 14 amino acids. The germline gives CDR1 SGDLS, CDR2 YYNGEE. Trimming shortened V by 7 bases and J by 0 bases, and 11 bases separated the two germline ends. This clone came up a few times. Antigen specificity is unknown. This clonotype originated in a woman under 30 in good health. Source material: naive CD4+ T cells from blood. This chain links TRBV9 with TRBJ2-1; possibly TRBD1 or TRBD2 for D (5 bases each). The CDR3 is CASGDGSSYNEQFF. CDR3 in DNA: TGTGCCAGCGGGGACGGAAGCTCCTACAATGAGCAGTTCTTC.